These 16 T cell receptor beta chains were all obtained from the same sample, sequenced in a study of beta chain features in type 1 diabetes. Reverse transcribing all isolated RNA meant expressed TCRB transcripts were sequenced. Generated by immunoSEQ multiplex PCR, the TCRdb table keeps only in-frame clones and is missing some. The sample contains hundreds of thousands of clones, 8% to 13% of which appear only once. Input material: naive CD4+ T cells from blood. Every receptor here comes from a woman aged 30 to 39 in good health.

The gene calls are TRBV7-9 and TRBJ2-7, with D possibly TRBD2 on 5 matching bases. The V end lost 3 bases, the J end lost 6 bases, and 12 bases lay between the germline ends. The length of the CDR3 is 13 residues. The germline V gene has CDR1 SEHNR and CDR2 FQNEAQ (reference sequence). CDR3 amino acids: CASSLEEDFEQYF. The CDR3 DNA sequence: TGTGCCAGCAGCTTGGAGGAGGATTTCGAGCAGTACTTC.

The rearrangement joins TRBV15 to TRBJ1-1; D perhaps matches TRBD1 (6 bases). The CDR3 is made up of 16 amino acids. V lost 0 bases and J 5 bases, leaving 16 bases between the germline ends. CDR1 is LNHNV, CDR2 YYDKDF, per germline (reference sequence). The CDR3 is CATSRDSQGPRTEAFF. The CDR3 nucleotides read TGTGCCACCAGCAGAGATTCTCAGGGGCCGCGAACTGAAGCTTTCTTT.

The chain employs TRBV7-3 and TRBJ2-5, with 10 bases aligning to TRBD1. Germline CDR1 is SGHTA and CDR2 is FQGTGA. V trimming: 5 bases; J trimming: 5 bases; junction bases outside the gene matches: 5. The CDR3 is 14 amino acids. CDR3 nucleotides: TGTGCCAGCAGCCTCGGACAGGGGGTGGAGACCCAGTACTTC. Protein: CASSLGQGVETQYF.

This clone was counted a few times. CDR3: CASSWDSSTSYEQYF. In DNA form, the CDR3 reads TGCGCCAGCAGCTGGGACAGCAGTACCTCCTACGAGCAGTACTTC. The chain is built from TRBV5-1 and TRBJ2-7; 7 positions match TRBD1. Unmatched junction bases numbered 6, after V lost 3 bases and J lost 0 bases. The V gene's germline CDR1 is SGHRS and CDR2 YFSETQ. The CDR3 sequence is 15 residues long. The entire variable domain, with the rest obtained from reference TRBV5-1 and TRBJ2-7, is as follows: KAGVTQTPRYLIKTRGQQVTLSCSPISGHRSVSWYQQTPGQGLQFLFEYFSETQRNKGNFPGRFSGRQFSNSRSEMNVSTLELGDSALYLCASSWDSSTSYEQYFGPGTRLTVT.

This clone was seen once. The chain recombines TRBV4-3 with TRBJ1-3; D possibly corresponds to TRBD1 (5 bases). Germline CDR1 and CDR2: LGHNA and YSLEER. CDR3 length: 15 residues. The V and J ends lost 4 bases and 1 base respectively, with 11 bases between them. This chain's CDR3 is CASSRDSKSGNTIYF. As DNA, the CDR3 is TGCGCCAGCAGCCGGGACTCGAAATCTGGAAACACCATATATTTT.

V is TRBV25-1 and J is TRBJ2-6; possible D gene TRBD1, 5 bases. V was pared by 3 bases and J by 2 bases, with 8 bases between. This CDR3 comprises 15 residues. Germline lookup yields CDR1 MGHDK and CDR2 SYGVNS. The CDR3 sequence is CASSDQTAGANVLTF. The CDR3 nucleotides are TGTGCCAGCAGTGACCAGACAGCTGGGGCCAACGTCCTGACTTTC.

The rearrangement uses TRBV4-2 and TRBJ2-7, with 11 bases matching TRBD2. The J segment lost 2 bases and the V segment lost 0 bases, leaving 6 bases of the junction unmatched. The CDR3 has 17 amino acids. CDR1 is LGHNA, CDR2 YNFKEQ, per germline. DNA for the CDR3: TGTGCCAGCAGCCAAGAACTCGGGACTAGCGGTACCTACGAGCAGTACTTC. This translates into CASSQELGTSGTYEQYF.

This chain links TRBV9 with TRBJ2-5, with 12 positions matching TRBD2. The ends lost 2 bases at V and 5 bases at J; junction bases unmatched: 4. This CDR3 has 15 residues. Germline-derived CDR1 and CDR2 are SGDLS and YYNGEE. In DNA form, the CDR3 reads TGTGCCAGCAGCGTGACTAGCGGGAGCTGGGAGACCCAGTACTTC. Residues: CASSVTSGSWETQYF.

V gene TRBV15 combines with J gene TRBJ2-1; no reliable D call. The V gene lost 4 bases and the J gene lost 7 bases, with 20 bases spanning the gap. This CDR3 contains 16 residues. Germline CDR1 and CDR2: LNHNV and YYDKDF (reference sequence). In DNA form, the CDR3 reads TGTGCCACCAGCACGACTGTCCCGCGTGGGTGGAATGAGCAGTTCTTC. Its protein is CATSTTVPRGWNEQFF.

V gene TRBV30 combines with J gene TRBJ2-7, with 11 bases aligning to TRBD1. This CDR3 is built from 16 residues. J lost 2 bases, V lost 1 base, and 7 bases had no gene match. CDR1 and CDR2 from the germline V gene are GTSNPN and SVGIG (reference sequence). This CDR3 reads CAWSDLGTGGAYEQYF. DNA of the CDR3: TGTGCCTGGAGTGACTTGGGGACAGGGGGGGCCTACGAGCAGTACTTC.

This clone was counted a few times. The rearrangement uses TRBV14 and TRBJ2-7; 8 bases line up with TRBD1. J lost 3 bases, V lost 4 bases, and 5 bases had no gene match. The germline gives CDR1 SGHDN, CDR2 FVKESK. The CDR3 extends over 14 amino acids. The CDR3 protein is CASSLDRVSYEQYF. The CDR3 DNA reads as TGTGCCAGCAGCCTGGACAGGGTGAGCTACGAGCAGTACTTC.

V gene TRBV4-2 combines with J gene TRBJ2-1; 11 bases match TRBD2. The CDR3 has 16 amino acids. Germline CDR1 LGHNA, CDR2 YNFKEQ. V lost 3 bases and J lost 4; bases outside the gene matches: 5. The DNA of the CDR3 is TGTGCCAGCAGCCAGTCCGGGACTAGCGGATACAATGAGCAGTTCTTC. Its protein is CASSQSGTSGYNEQFF.

This clone was observed a few times. The V gene is TRBV6-5, the J gene TRBJ2-7; D perhaps matches TRBD1 (6 bases). This CDR3 spans 13 amino acids. Per the germline V gene, CDR1 is MNHEY and CDR2 is SVGAGI. V was clipped by 8 bases and J by 1 base, with 12 bases between them. CDR3 nucleotide sequence: TGTGCCAGCCGACAGGCACCATCCTACGAGCAGTACTTC. Its protein is CASRQAPSYEQYF.

This clone was recorded a few times. The chain is built from TRBV7-9 and TRBJ1-2; TRBD1 is a possible D gene (5 bases). From germline, CDR1 is SEHNR and CDR2 FQNEAQ (reference sequence). Trimming removed 5 bases at V and 7 bases at J, with 14 bases between. The CDR3 is 13 amino acids. CDR3 bases: TGTGCCAGCAGCCCTACCGGGGGTGGTGGCTACACCTTC. As protein: CASSPTGGGGYTF. The complete variable domain, with remaining parts taken from reference TRBV7-9 and TRBJ1-2, reads DTGVSQNPRHKITKRGQNVTFRCDPISEHNRLYWYRQTLGQGPEFLTYFQNEAQLEKSRLLSDRFSAERPKGSFSTLEIQRTEQGDSAMYLCASSPTGGGGYTFGSGTRLTVV.

This clone was counted only a few times. The chain recombines TRBV2 with TRBJ2-1, with 10 nucleotides matching TRBD2. The CDR3 is 13 amino acids. Germline assignment: CDR1 SNHLY and CDR2 FYNNEI. V shed 10 bases, J shed 4 bases, and the junction held 4 bases outside the gene matches. DNA for the CDR3: TGTGCCATCCTAGCGGGAGAGTACAATGAGCAGTTCTTC. Residues: CAILAGEYNEQFF. The full variable domain, completed using reference TRBV2 and TRBJ2-1, is EPEVTQTPSHQVTQMGQEVILRCVPISNHLYFYWYRQILGQKVEFLVSFYNNEISEKSEIFDDQFSVERPDGSNFTLKIRSTKLEDSAMYFCAILAGEYNEQFFGPGTRLTVL.

This clone was seen only a few times. The DNA of the CDR3 is TGTGCCAGCAGTGAAGATCTGGCAGGGCCTGAGCAGTACTTC. Translation: CASSEDLAGPEQYF. V gene TRBV6-1 combines with J gene TRBJ2-7; D may be TRBD1 (5 bases). CDR1 is MNHNS, CDR2 SASEGT, per germline. The V end was cut by 1 base, the J end by 7 bases, with 14 bases between. CDR3 length: 14 residues.